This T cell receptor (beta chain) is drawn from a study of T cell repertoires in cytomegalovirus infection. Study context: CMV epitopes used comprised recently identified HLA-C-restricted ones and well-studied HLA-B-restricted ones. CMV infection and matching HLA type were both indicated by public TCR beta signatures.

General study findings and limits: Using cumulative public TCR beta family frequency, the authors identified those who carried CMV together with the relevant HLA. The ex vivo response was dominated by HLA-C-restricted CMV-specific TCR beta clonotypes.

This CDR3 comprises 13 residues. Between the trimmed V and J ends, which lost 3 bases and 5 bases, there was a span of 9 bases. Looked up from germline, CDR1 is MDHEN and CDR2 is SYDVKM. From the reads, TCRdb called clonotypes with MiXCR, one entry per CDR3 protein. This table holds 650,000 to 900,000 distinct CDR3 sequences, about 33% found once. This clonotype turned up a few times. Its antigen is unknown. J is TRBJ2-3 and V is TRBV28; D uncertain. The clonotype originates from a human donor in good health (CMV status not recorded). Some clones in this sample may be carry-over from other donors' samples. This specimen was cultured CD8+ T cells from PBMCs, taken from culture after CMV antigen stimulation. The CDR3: CASSLGWGDTQYF. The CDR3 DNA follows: TGTGCCAGCAGTTTGGGGTGGGGAGATACGCAGTATTTT. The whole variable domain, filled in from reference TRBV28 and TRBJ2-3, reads DVKVTQSSRYLVKRTGEKVFLECVQDMDHENMFWYRQDPGLGLRLIYFSYDVKMKEKGDIPEGYSVSREKKERFSLILESASTNQTSMYLCASSLGWGDTQYFGPGTRLTVL.